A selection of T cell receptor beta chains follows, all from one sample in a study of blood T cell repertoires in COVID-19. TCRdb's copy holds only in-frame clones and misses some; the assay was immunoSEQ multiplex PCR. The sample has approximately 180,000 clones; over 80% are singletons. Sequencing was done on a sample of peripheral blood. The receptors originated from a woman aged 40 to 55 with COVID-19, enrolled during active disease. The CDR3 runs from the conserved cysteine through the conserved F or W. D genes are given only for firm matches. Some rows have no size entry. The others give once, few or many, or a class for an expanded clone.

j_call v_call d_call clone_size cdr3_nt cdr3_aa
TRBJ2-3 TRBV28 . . TGTGCCAGCAGTTTTCCCCAAGCGGGCCCCACGGATACGCAGTATTTT CASSFPQAGPTDTQYF
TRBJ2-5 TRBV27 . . TGTGCCAGCAGTCTCAGGGACCAAGAGACCCAGTACTTC CASSLRDQETQYF
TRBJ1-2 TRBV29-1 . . TGCAGCGTTGATAGAGGGGGATATGATGGCTACACCTTC CSVDRGGYDGYTF
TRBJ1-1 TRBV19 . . TGTGCCAGTAGTATCGGACCGCGGGCCACTGAAGCTTTCTTT CASSIGPRATEAFF
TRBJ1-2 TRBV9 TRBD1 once TGTGCCAGCGATTCAGGGGGTCGCACCTTC CASDSGGRTF
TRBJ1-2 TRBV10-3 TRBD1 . TGTGCCATCAGTGAGGCCCGTCAGGACAGGGGGCCGGCTGGCTACACCTTC CAISEARQDRGPAGYTF
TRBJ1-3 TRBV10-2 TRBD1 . TGCGCCAGCAGCGGACAGGGTGATGGAAACACCATATATTTT CASSGQGDGNTIYF
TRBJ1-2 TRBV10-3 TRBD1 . TGTGCCATCAGTGAGACAGGGGGCGAAACCTATGGCTACACCTTC CAISETGGETYGYTF
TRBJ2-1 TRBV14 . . TGTGCCAGCAGCCAGCCGGTAGCAACCCGTCCCAACAATGAGCAGTTCTTC CASSQPVATRPNNEQFF
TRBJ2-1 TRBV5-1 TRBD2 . TGCGCCAGCAGCCCGGGATCTAGCGGGAGGGCCCCCGGTGAGCAGTTCTTC CASSPGSSGRAPGEQFF
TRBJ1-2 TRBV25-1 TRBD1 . TGTGCCAGCGACACAGGGGGCGGTTATGGCTACACCTTC CASDTGGGYGYTF
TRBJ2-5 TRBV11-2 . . TGTGCCAGCAGCCTCCATAGGGGTAGGCAAGAGACCCAGTACTTC CASSLHRGRQETQYF
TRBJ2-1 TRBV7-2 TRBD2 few TGTGCCAGCAGCTTAGTTCGGGGGGGCTACAATGAGCAGTTCTTC CASSLVRGGYNEQFF
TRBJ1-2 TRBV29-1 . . TGCAGCGTTCTCCAAGAGAGACGGACTCCAGGCTACACCTTC CSVLQERRTPGYTF
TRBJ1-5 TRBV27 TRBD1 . TGTGCCAGCAGCACGGGACAGGGATATAGCAATCAGCCCCAGCATTTT CASSTGQGYSNQPQHF
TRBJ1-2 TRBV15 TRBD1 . TGTGCCACCAGCAGGGACACAGGGGTTGAGTATGGCTACACCTTC CATSRDTGVEYGYTF
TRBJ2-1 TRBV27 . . TGTGCCAGCAGTTTCACAGGGTACACCTACAATGAGCAGTTCTTC CASSFTGYTYNEQFF
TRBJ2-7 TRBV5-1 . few TGCGCCAGCAGCTTGGAAGCGAGACAGGACTACGAGCAGTACTTC CASSLEARQDYEQYF
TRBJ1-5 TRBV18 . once TGTGCCAGCTCACTCAGACAGGATCAGGGGCAGCCCCAGCATTTT CASSLRQDQGQPQHF
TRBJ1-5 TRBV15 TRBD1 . TGTGCCACCAGCACCTGGGGACAGGTCGGGGGCCAGCCCCAGCATTTT CATSTWGQVGGQPQHF
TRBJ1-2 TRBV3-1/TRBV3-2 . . TGTGCCAGCAGCAACAGGTATGGCTACACCTTC CASSNRYGYTF
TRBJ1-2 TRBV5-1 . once TGCGCCAGCAGCTTAAGGGGCGACGGCTACACCTTC CASSLRGDGYTF
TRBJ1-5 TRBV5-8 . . TGTGCCAGCAGCTTTCCGGGACTCAAAGGGCCCCAGCATTTT CASSFPGLKGPQHF
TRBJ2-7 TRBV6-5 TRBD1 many TGTGCCAGCATAGACAGGGGGCCTTACGAGCAGTACTTC CASIDRGPYEQYF
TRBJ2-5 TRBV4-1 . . TGCGCCAGCAGCCAAGATCACGGAGAGACCCAGTACTTC CASSQDHGETQYF
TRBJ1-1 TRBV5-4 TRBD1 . TGTGCCAGCAGCCAAAACAGGGGGGTAACTGAAGCTTTCTTT CASSQNRGVTEAFF
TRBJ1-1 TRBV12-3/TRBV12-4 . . TGTGCCAGCAGTTTTAGGCGGCTTGAATCTTTCTTT CASSFRRLESFF
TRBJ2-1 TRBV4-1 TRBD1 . TGCGCCAGCAGCCAAGGGGACAGGGGCAATGAGCAGTTCTTC CASSQGDRGNEQFF
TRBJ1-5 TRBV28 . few TGTGCCAGCAGCTGGGCCCTGGGCAATCAGCCCCAGCATTTT CASSWALGNQPQHF
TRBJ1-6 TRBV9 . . TGTGCCAGCAGCGTTGAGACAGCGTATAATTCACCCCTCCACTTT CASSVETAYNSPLHF
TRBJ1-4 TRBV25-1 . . TGTGCCAGCAGTGAAGGTCGGGGAGATGAAAAACTGTTTTTT CASSEGRGDEKLFF
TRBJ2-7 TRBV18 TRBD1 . TGTGCCAGTTCCACAGACCGGGACAGGGGATTCGAGCAGTACTTC CASSTDRDRGFEQYF
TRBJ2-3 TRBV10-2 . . TGCGCCAGCAGTGAGAAGGGCACCCAGGGGGATACGCAGTATTTT CASSEKGTQGDTQYF
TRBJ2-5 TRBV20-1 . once TGCAGTGCTAACAATCAAGAGACCCAGTACTTC CSANNQETQYF
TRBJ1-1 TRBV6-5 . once TGTGCCAGCAGTCCGGGGGAGAACACTGAAGCTTTCTTT CASSPGENTEAFF
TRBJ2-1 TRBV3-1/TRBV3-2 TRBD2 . TGTGCCAGCAGCCAACGCGGGAGACTAGAGTCCAATGAGCAGTTCTTC CASSQRGRLESNEQFF
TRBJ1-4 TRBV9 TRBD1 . TGTGCCAGCAGCGTACAGGGGGCGAATGAAAAACTGTTTTTT CASSVQGANEKLFF
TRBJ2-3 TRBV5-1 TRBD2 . TGCGCCAGCAGCTCGGGACTAGCGGGGAGCACAGATACGCAGTATTTT CASSSGLAGSTDTQYF
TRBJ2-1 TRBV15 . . TGTGCCACCAGCAACAGAGAGAGGGTTCGGGAGCAGTTCTTC CATSNRERVREQFF
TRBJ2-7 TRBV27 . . TGTGCCAGCAGTCACAGACCACACTCCTACGAGCAGTACTTC CASSHRPHSYEQYF
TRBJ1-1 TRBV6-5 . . TGTGCCAGCAGCCTCGAGATCATCAACACTGAAGCTTTCTTT CASSLEIINTEAFF
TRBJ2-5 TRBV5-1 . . TGCGCCAGCAGCCCTGAGGGGGGGGTAAAAGAGACCCAGTACTTC CASSPEGGVKETQYF
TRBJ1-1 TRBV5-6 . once TGTGCCAGCAGCTTTATTTCGGCAGGGTGGTCCACTGAAGCTTTCTTT CASSFISAGWSTEAFF
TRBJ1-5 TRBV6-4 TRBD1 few TGTGCCAGCAGAGCTACAGGGGATCAGCCCCAGCATTTT CASRATGDQPQHF
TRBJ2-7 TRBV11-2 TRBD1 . TGTGCCAGCAGCCTGGGACAGCGTACCTACGAGCAGTACTTC CASSLGQRTYEQYF
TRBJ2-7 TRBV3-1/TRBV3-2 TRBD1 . TGTGCCAGCAGCCAGTGGGGACAGGGGTCATACGAGCAGTACTTC CASSQWGQGSYEQYF
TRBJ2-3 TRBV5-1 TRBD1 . TGCGCCAGCAGCTTAGGACAGGGGCGGACAGATACGCAGTATTTT CASSLGQGRTDTQYF
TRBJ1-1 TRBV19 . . TGTGCCAGTAGTATGGGAGGATATGAAGCTTTCTTT CASSMGGYEAFF
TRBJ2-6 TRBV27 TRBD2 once TGTGCCAGCAGTTTAAGGGCTAGCGGGGGAGGGTCTGGGGCCAACGTCCTGACTTTC CASSLRASGGGSGANVLTF
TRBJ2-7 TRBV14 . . TGTGCCAGCAGCCAAGAAGCTAGCGCTTATTACGAGCAGTACTTC CASSQEASAYYEQYF
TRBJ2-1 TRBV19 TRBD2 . TGTGCCAGTAGTATAGATCAAGCGGGAGAGGGCTATGAGCAGTTCTTC CASSIDQAGEGYEQFF
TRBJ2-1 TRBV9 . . TGTGCCAGCAGCGCCGTCGGGTGGGATGAGCAGTTCTTC CASSAVGWDEQFF
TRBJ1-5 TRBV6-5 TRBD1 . TGTGCCAGCAGTTACTCCGGGACAGGGATTGGTCAGCCCCAGCATTTT CASSYSGTGIGQPQHF
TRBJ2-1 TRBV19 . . TGTGCCAGTAGTCTCCAACAGCTCTTGGGGCAGGGTTATCTAGGCGATGAGCAGTTCTTC CASSLQQLLGQGYLGDEQFF
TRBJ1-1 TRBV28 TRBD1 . TGTGCCAGCAGTTTCTGGGACAGGGGGCTCTTGAACACTGAAGCTTTCTTT CASSFWDRGLLNTEAFF
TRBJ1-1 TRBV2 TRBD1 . TGTGCCAGCAGCGACTCAGGGGGTCAGGGAGCTTTCTTT CASSDSGGQGAFF
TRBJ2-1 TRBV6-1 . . TGTGCCAGCAGTGAAAATTTGGGGCTGAACAATGAGCAGTTCTTC CASSENLGLNNEQFF
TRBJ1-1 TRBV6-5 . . TGTGCCAGCAGGATACTTAACACTGAAGCTTTCTTT CASRILNTEAFF